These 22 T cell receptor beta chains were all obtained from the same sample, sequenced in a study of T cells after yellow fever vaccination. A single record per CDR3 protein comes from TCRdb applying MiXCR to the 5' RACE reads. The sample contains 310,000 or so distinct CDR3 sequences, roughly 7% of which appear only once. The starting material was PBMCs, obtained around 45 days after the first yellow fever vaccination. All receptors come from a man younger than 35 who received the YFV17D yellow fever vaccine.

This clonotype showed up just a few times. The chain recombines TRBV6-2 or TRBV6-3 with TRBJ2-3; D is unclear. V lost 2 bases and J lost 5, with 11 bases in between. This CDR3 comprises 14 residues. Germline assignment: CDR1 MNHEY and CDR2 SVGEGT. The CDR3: CASSYDSGRDTQYF. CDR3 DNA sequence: TGTGCCAGCAGTTACGACTCGGGTCGAGATACGCAGTATTTT.

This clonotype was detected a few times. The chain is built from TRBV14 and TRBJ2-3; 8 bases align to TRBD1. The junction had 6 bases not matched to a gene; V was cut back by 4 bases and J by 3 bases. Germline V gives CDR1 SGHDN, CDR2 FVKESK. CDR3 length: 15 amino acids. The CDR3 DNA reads TGTGCCAGCAGCCCGTATCAGGGGGCGACAGATACGCAGTATTTT. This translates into CASSPYQGATDTQYF.

CDR3 sequence: CASRPGSLQTGEQYV. The CDR3 bases are TGTGCCAGCAGGCCCGGGTCCCTACAAACGGGAGAGCAGTACGTC. The rearrangement uses TRBV6-2 or TRBV6-3 and TRBJ2-7; a weak D match, TRBD2 (5 bases). CDR3 length: 15 residues. The V end was cut by 6 bases, the J end by 7 bases, with 22 bases between. Per germline, CDR1 MNHEY and CDR2 SVGEGT.

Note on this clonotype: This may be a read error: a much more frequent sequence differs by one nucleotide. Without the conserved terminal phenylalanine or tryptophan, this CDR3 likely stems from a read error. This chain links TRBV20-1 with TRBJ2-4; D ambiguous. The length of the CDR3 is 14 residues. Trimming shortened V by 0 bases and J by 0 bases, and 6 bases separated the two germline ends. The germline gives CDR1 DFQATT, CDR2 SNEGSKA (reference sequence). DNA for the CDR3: TGCAGTGCTAGAGATGCGTTAGCCAAAAACATTCAGTACCTC. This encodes CSARDALAKNIQYL.

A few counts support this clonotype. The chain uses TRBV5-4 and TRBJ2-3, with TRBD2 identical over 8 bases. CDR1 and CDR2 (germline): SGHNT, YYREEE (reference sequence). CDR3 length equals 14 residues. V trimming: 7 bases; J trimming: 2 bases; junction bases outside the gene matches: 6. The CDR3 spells CASGLAGFTDTQYF. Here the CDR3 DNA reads TGTGCCAGCGGGTTAGCGGGGTTCACAGATACGCAGTATTTT. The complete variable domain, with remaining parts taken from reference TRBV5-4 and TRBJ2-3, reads ETGVTQSPTHLIKTRGQQVTLRCSSQSGHNTVSWYQQALGQGPQFIFQYYREEENGRGNFPPRFSGLQFPNYSSELNVNALELDDSALYLCASGLAGFTDTQYFGPGTRLTVL.

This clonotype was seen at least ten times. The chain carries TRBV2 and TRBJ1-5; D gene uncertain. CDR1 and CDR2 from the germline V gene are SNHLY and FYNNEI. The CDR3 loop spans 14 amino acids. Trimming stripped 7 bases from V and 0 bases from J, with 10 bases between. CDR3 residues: CASNPGYSNQPQHF. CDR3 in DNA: TGTGCCAGCAATCCGGGTTATAGCAATCAGCCCCAGCATTTT.

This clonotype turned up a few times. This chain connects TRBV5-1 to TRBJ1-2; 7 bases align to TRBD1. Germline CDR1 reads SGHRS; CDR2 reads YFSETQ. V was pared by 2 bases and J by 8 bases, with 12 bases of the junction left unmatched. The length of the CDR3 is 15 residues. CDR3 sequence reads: CASSFVTGDPLGYTF. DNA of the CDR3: TGCGCCAGCAGCTTTGTAACAGGGGACCCTCTAGGCTACACCTTC. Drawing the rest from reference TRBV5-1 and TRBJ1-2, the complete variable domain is KAGVTQTPRYLIKTRGQQVTLSCSPISGHRSVSWYQQTPGQGLQFLFEYFSETQRNKGNFPGRFSGRQFSNSRSEMNVSTLELGDSALYLCASSFVTGDPLGYTFGSGTRLTVV.

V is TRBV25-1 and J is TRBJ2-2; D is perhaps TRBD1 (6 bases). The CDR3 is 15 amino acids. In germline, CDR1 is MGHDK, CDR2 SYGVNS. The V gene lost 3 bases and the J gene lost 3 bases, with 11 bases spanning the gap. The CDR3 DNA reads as TGTGCCAGCAGTGATAATGGACAGTACACCGGGGAGCTGTTTTTT. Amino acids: CASSDNGQYTGELFF.

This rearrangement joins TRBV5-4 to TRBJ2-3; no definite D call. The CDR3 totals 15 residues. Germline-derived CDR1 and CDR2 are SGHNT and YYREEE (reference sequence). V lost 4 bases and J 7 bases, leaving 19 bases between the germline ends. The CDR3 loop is CASSPTILKTNTQYF. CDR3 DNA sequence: TGTGCCAGCAGCCCGACCATTCTGAAAACGAATACGCAGTATTTT.

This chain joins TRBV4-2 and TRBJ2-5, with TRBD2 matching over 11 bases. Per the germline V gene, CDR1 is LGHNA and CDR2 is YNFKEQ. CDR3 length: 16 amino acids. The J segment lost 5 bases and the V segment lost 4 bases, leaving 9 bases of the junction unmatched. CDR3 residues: CASSPGLAGLSETQYF. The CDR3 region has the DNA TGTGCCAGCAGCCCCGGACTAGCGGGCCTTTCGGAGACCCAGTACTTC.

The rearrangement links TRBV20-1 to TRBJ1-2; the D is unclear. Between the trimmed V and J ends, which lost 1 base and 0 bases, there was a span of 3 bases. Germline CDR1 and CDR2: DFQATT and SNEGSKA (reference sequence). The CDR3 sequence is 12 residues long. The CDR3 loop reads CSARAANYGYTF. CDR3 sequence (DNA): TGCAGTGCTAGAGCGGCTAACTATGGCTACACCTTC.

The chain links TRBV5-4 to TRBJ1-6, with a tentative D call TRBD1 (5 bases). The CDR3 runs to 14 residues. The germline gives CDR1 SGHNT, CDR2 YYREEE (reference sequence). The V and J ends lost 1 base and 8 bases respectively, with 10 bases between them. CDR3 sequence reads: CASSLQGWDSPLHF. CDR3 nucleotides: TGTGCCAGCAGCTTGCAGGGATGGGATTCACCCCTCCACTTT.

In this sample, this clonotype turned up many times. CDR3 DNA: TGTGCCAGCAGCTGGAGGACCACCCAAGAGACCCAGTACTTC. Translating gives CASSWRTTQETQYF. This rearrangement joins TRBV11-2 to TRBJ2-5, with D maybe TRBD2 (5 bases). Per the germline V gene, CDR1 is SGHAT and CDR2 is FQNNGV. There are 14 residues in the CDR3. Trimming took 4 bases from V and 1 from J, leaving 10 bases between them.

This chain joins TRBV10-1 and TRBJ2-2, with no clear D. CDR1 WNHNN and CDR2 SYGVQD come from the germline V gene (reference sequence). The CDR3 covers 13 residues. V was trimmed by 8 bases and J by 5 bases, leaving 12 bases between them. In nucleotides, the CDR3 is TGCGCCAGCGGACCCTCGTGGACCGGGGAGCTGTTTTTT. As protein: CASGPSWTGELFF.

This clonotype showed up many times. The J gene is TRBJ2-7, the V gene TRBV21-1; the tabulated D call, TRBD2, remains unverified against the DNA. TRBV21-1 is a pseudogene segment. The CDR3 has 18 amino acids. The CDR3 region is CASSKGESGPFSSYEQYV. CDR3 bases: TGTGCCAGCAGCAAAGGGGAGTCGGGGCCCTTTAGCTCCTACGAGCAGTACGTC.

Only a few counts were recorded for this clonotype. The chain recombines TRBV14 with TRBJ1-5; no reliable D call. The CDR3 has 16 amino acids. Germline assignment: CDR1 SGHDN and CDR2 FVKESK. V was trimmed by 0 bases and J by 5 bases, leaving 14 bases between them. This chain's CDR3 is CASSQDNRRGDQPQHF. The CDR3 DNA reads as TGTGCCAGCAGCCAAGATAATAGGCGGGGAGATCAGCCCCAGCATTTT. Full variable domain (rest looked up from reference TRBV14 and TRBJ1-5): EAGVTQFPSHSVIEKGQTVTLRCDPISGHDNLYWYRRVMGKEIKFLLHFVKESKQDESGMPNNRFLAERTGGTYSTLKVQPAELEDSGVYFCASSQDNRRGDQPQHFGDGTRLSIL.

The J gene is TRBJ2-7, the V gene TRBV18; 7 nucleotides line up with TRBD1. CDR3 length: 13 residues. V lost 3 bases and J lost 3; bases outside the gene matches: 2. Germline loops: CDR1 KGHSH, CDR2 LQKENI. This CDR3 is CASSPDRNYEQYV. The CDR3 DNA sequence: TGTGCCAGCTCACCGGACAGGAACTACGAGCAGTACGTC.

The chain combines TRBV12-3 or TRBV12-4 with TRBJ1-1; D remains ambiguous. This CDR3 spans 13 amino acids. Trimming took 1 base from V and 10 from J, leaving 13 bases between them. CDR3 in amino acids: CASSLGPRAPAFF. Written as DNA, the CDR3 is TGTGCCAGCAGTTTAGGACCCCGGGCCCCAGCTTTCTTT.

CDR3 in amino acids: CASQGETQYF. Here the CDR3 DNA reads TGTGCCAGTCAAGGAGAGACCCAGTACTTC. This chain joins TRBV5-4 and TRBJ2-5; D is unclear. The germline V and J ends were trimmed by 8 bases and 4 bases, with 6 bases remaining between them. The germline CDR1 and CDR2 sequences are SGHNT and YYREEE (reference sequence). The CDR3 spans 10 residues.

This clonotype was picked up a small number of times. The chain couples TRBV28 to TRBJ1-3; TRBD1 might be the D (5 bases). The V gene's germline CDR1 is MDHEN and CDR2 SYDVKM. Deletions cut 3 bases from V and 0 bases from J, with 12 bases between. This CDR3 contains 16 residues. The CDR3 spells CASSLGRESSGNTIYF. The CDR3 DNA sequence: TGTGCCAGCAGTTTGGGACGGGAAAGCTCTGGAAACACCATATATTTT. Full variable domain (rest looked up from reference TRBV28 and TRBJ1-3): DVKVTQSSRYLVKRTGEKVFLECVQDMDHENMFWYRQDPGLGLRLIYFSYDVKMKEKGDIPEGYSVSREKKERFSLILESASTNQTSMYLCASSLGRESSGNTIYFGEGSWLTVV.

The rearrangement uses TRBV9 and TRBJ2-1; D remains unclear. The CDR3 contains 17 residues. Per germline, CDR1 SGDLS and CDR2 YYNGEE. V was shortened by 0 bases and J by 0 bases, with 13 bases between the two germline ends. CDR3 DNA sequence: TGTGCCAGCAGCGTAGTCTCCGCTGTCAACTCCTACAATGAGCAGTTCTTC. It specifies CASSVVSAVNSYNEQFF.

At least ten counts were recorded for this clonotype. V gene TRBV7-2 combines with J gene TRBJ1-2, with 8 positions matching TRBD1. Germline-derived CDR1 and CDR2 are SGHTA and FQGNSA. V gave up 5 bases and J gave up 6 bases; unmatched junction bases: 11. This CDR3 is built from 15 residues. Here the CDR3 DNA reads TGTGCCAGCAGCCCTTGGTGGACAGGGCAAGATGGCTACACCTTC. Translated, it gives CASSPWWTGQDGYTF.